The rows below give T cell receptor beta chains drawn from one sample of a study of T cell changes during pregnancy in multiple sclerosis. Only in-frame clones appear in the TCRdb table, and some are missing; sequencing was by immunoSEQ multiplex PCR. The profile covers roughly 57,000 clones, with nearly 90% appearing a single time and roughly 2.7% taken by the ten largest. This specimen was peripheral blood, taken in the first trimester of pregnancy. The receptors stem from a female donor with multiple sclerosis, enrolled in a pregnancy study. CDR3s include the opening cysteine and the closing phenylalanine or tryptophan. A D gene is named only where the DNA matches it firmly. The size of a clone is reported for some rows only, either as once, few or many, or as a class for expanded clones.

V gene,J gene,D gene,clone size,CDR3 DNA,CDR3 protein
TRBV4-2,TRBJ2-3,-,-,TGTGCCAGCAGCCAAGGGGACATGCCTACGCAGTATTTT,CASSQGDMPTQYF
TRBV6-1,TRBJ2-7,-,once,TGTGCCAGCACCTACCCTGAATGGGGCTTGCGGTACTTC,CASTYPEWGLRYF
TRBV6-1,TRBJ1-5,-,-,TGTGCCAGCAGTGAATCACCGGGTAGCAATCAGCCCCAGCATTTT,CASSESPGSNQPQHF
TRBV18,TRBJ1-1,-,-,TGTGCCAGCTCCACCGGGGGGGGTATGAACACTGAAGCTTTCTTT,CASSTGGGMNTEAFF
TRBV5-1,TRBJ2-1,-,once,TGCGCCAGCAGCCTGGGACAAAGCTCCTACAATGAGCAGTTCTTC,CASSLGQSSYNEQFF
TRBV18,TRBJ2-4,-,-,TGTGCCAGCTCACCAGAGTCCTTAGCCAAAAACATTCAGTACTTC,CASSPESLAKNIQYF
TRBV2,TRBJ2-4,-,-,TGTGCCAGCAGTGTTTACGAGGGTGCAAACATTCAGTACTTC,CASSVYEGANIQYF
TRBV5-4,TRBJ1-5,TRBD1,-,TGTGCCAGCAGCTTGCAGGGGGCGGGTCAGCCCCAGCATTTT,CASSLQGAGQPQHF
TRBV18,TRBJ2-1,TRBD2,-,TGTGCCAGCTCACCCAATAGCGGGAGTATCTACAATGAGCAGTTCTTC,CASSPNSGSIYNEQFF
TRBV19,TRBJ2-5,TRBD2,-,TGTGCCAGTAGTATAGGCGGCGGGAGGGGAGAGACCCAGTACTTC,CASSIGGGRGETQYF
TRBV10-2,TRBJ2-5,TRBD2,few,TGCGCCACCTCTAGCGGGCTAGGGGCCCAGTACTTC,CATSSGLGAQYF